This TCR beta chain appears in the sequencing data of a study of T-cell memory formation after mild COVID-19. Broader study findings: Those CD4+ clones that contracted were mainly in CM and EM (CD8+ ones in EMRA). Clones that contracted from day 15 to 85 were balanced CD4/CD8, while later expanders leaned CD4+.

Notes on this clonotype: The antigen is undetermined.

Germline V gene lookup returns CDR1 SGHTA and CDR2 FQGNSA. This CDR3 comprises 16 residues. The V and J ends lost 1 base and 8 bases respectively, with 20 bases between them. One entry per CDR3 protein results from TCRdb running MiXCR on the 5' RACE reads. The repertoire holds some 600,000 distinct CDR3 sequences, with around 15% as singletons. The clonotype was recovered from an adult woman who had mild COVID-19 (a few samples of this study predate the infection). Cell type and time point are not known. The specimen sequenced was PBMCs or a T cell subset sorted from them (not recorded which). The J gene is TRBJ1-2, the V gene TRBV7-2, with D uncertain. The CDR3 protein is CASSLDSGFPPSGYTF. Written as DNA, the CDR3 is TGTGCCAGCAGCTTAGATTCGGGGTTCCCGCCGTCCGGCTACACCTTC.